A single sample is the source of the 5 T cell receptor beta chains below, sequenced in a study of neurological immune-mediated disorders. TCRdb fed the 5' RACE reads into MiXCR, producing one record per CDR3 protein. The data hold about 59,000 distinct CDR3 sequences, with approximately 11% observed a single time. Sequencing was performed on PBMCs. All receptors come from a woman in her fifties or sixties with HTLV-1-associated myelopathy (HAM/TSP).

This clonotype was detected ten times or more. The chain has TRBV5-8 and TRBJ2-4; D is unresolved. CDR3 length equals 13 residues. V shed 4 bases and J shed 0 bases, with 5 bases lying between them. CDR1 and CDR2 from the germline V gene are SGHTS and YDEGEE. The CDR3 region has the DNA TGTGCCAGCAGCCCGGAAGCCAAAAACATTCAGTACTTC. Its translation: CASSPEAKNIQYF.

J is TRBJ2-3 and V is TRBV5-5; D might be TRBD1 (5 bases). Per germline, CDR1 SGHKS and CDR2 YYEKEE (reference sequence). The CDR3 has 14 amino acids. Trimming took off 5 bases at V and 2 bases at J, with 12 bases between the two ends. As DNA, the CDR3 is TGTGCCAGCAGTTATCGACAGAACACAGATACGCAGTATTTT. Its protein is CASSYRQNTDTQYF.

V and J are TRBV5-1 and TRBJ1-2; TRBD1 is a possible D gene (6 bases). The germline V gene encodes CDR1 SGHRS and CDR2 YFSETQ. This CDR3 is built from 14 residues. The V end lost 5 bases, the J end lost 6 bases, and 17 bases lay between the germline ends. The DNA for the CDR3 is TGCGCCAGCAGTCGTACAGGGTTACGAGATGGCTACACCTTC. Amino acid sequence: CASSRTGLRDGYTF.

The chain links TRBV5-1 to TRBJ1-2; 11 bases line up with TRBD1. V shed 3 bases, J shed 8 bases, and the junction held 9 bases outside the gene matches. Germline values: CDR1 SGHRS, CDR2 YFSETQ. The CDR3 totals 15 residues. The CDR3 protein is CASSSSLDRGHGYTF. CDR3 bases: TGCGCCAGCAGCTCCTCCCTGGACAGGGGGCACGGCTACACCTTC.

Worth noting for this clonotype: A much larger clone lies a single base off, so this may be a read error. The chain combines TRBV20-1 with TRBJ2-3; D is uncertain. V lost 4 bases, J lost 0 bases, and 11 bases lay in between. The CDR3 totals 14 residues. Germline loops: CDR1 DFQATT, CDR2 SNEGSKA (reference sequence). The CDR3: CSAIPRRSTDTQYF. The CDR3 DNA reads TGCAGTGCTATACCCCGAAGGAGCACAGATACGCAGTATTTT.